This is a list of T cell receptor beta chains from one sample in a study of T cell repertoires in cytomegalovirus infection. TCRdb used MiXCR to reprocess the reads, holding one entry per CDR3 protein. Of 490,000 or so distinct CDR3 sequences in the sample, 11% were seen once. Sequencing was performed on PBMCs. The receptor set was obtained from a human donor in good health (CMV status not recorded). Some clones in this sample may be carry-over from other donors' samples. The CDR3 runs from the conserved cysteine through the conserved F or W. A D gene is named only where the DNA matches it firmly. Where a row states a size, it is once, few, many or the class of an expanded clone; other rows omit it.

d_gene | abundance | j_gene | v_gene | CDR3nt | CDR3aa
TRBD1 | many | TRBJ2-7 | TRBV28 | TGTGCCAGCAGTTTCCTATCCTGGACAGGGAGAGATTACGAGCAGTACTTC | CASSFLSWTGRDYEQYF
- | many | TRBJ1-2 | TRBV7-2 | TGTGCCAGCAGCGAGTGGGCAGCGGAGGGCTACACCTTC | CASSEWAAEGYTF
- | many | TRBJ1-1 | TRBV7-6 | TGTGCCAGCAACCCCTCGGGCAGGGAGATTGAAGCTTTCTTT | CASNPSGREIEAFF
- | many | TRBJ1-5 | TRBV6-6 | TGTGCCAGCAGTTCCATGAGCCAGCCCCAGCATTTT | CASSSMSQPQHF
- | many | TRBJ1-2 | TRBV20-1 | TGCAGTGCTATGGGGGGAGGGGCAAACTATGGCTACACCTTC | CSAMGGGANYGYTF
- | many | TRBJ2-1 | TRBV14 | TGTGCCAGCAGACCCACCCCGGGGTTTAACAATGAGCAGTTCTTC | CASRPTPGFNNEQFF
TRBD1 | many | TRBJ2-3 | TRBV11-1 | TGTGCCAGCAGTCTGAGGACAGGGGCAAGGGGGACAGATACGCAGTATTTT | CASSLRTGARGTDTQYF
TRBD2 | many | TRBJ2-3 | TRBV5-1 | TGCGCCAGCAGCCCTGGGACTAGCGGAATCCCCTTACTAAGCACAGATACGCAGTATTTT | CASSPGTSGIPLLSTDTQYF
- | many | TRBJ1-2 | TRBV2 | TGTGCCAGCAGTGAAGGGTCCCTAAACGCGGACTTC | CASSEGSLNADF
TRBD2 | many | TRBJ2-2 | TRBV7-3 | TGTGCCAGCAGCCAGACTAGCGCGAACACCGGGGAGCTGTTTTTT | CASSQTSANTGELFF
- | few | TRBJ2-1 | TRBV20-1 | TGCAGTGCTAGAGTAGGCTCCTACAATGAGCAGTTCTTC | CSARVGSYNEQFF
- | many | TRBJ1-4 | TRBV27 | TGTGCCAGCAGACCTCAAGGGGCTGACTATAATGAAAAACTGTTTTTT | CASRPQGADYNEKLFF
TRBD2 | many | TRBJ2-1 | TRBV20-1 | TGCAGTGCTAGAGATCTCGAGACTAGCGGATCCTACAATGAGCAGTTCTTC | CSARDLETSGSYNEQFF
TRBD1 | many | TRBJ1-3 | TRBV7-9 | TGTGCCAGCAGCCTACCGAAACCGGGACAGGGGGCGAAGAGCTCTGGAAACACCATATATTTT | CASSLPKPGQGAKSSGNTIYF
TRBD2 | few | TRBJ2-7 | TRBV12-3/TRBV12-4 | TGTGCCAGCAGTTCCCGGACTAGCGGGAGGGACGAGCAGTACTTC | CASSSRTSGRDEQYF
TRBD1 | few | TRBJ1-2 | TRBV7-9 | TGTGCCAGCAGAAAAGACAGGGGGCTTGGCTACACCTTC | CASRKDRGLGYTF
- | many | TRBJ2-5 | TRBV20-1 | TGCAGTGCTAGAGGCCCCCTAAGAGACAGAGAGACCCAGTACTTC | CSARGPLRDRETQYF
- | many | TRBJ1-5 | TRBV7-9 | TGTGCCAGCAGCTTTGGAATGGGAACAGCGAATCAGCCCCAGCATTTT | CASSFGMGTANQPQHF
- | few | TRBJ2-1 | TRBV19 | TGTGCCAGTATCGGGGACAAGAACAATGAGCAGTTCTTC | CASIGDKNNEQFF
- | - | TRBJ1-1 | TRBV10-3 | TGTGCCGTGGGAGGGGACACCCGAAACACTGAAGCTTTCTTT | CAVGGDTRNTEAFF
- | - | TRBJ1-2 | TRBV20-1 | TGCAGTGCTAGAAGGCGCACAGACTATGGCTACACCTTC | CSARRRTDYGYTF
- | few | TRBJ2-7 | TRBV5-1 | TGCGCCAGCAGCTTGGCCATGGAGGACGAGCAGTACTTC | CASSLAMEDEQYF
- | few | TRBJ1-5 | TRBV20-1 | TGCAGTGCTAGAAAGGGCCCGGGAGGGACTCAGCCCCAGCATTTT | CSARKGPGGTQPQHF
- | many | TRBJ2-1 | TRBV6-2/TRBV6-3 | TGTGCCAGCAGCCGGCCGAGCGGGCCGGGAACCTACAATGAGCAGTTCTTC | CASSRPSGPGTYNEQFF
- | many | TRBJ2-2 | TRBV5-4 | TGTGCCAGCAGCTTGGGCGACCAAGGCACCGGGGAGCTGTTTTTT | CASSLGDQGTGELFF
- | - | TRBJ2-7 | TRBV19 | TGTGCCAGTAGTTCCGGGACGACCTACGAGCAGTACTTC | CASSSGTTYEQYF
- | many | TRBJ1-1 | TRBV7-2 | TGTGCCAGCAGCCCCCGCGTGGGGCCCACTGAAGCTTTCTTT | CASSPRVGPTEAFF
TRBD2 | many | TRBJ2-3 | TRBV4-1 | TGCGCCAGCAGCCAAGGACTAGCGGGAGCCGGCACAGATACGCAGTATTTT | CASSQGLAGAGTDTQYF
- | many | TRBJ2-7 | TRBV6-2/TRBV6-3 | TGTGCCAGCAGTTACCAGGGCTACGAGCAGTACTTC | CASSYQGYEQYF
TRBD1 | many | TRBJ2-1 | TRBV7-2 | TGTGCCAGCAGCTTATGGAGAGACAGGGGGCGGAAGGGCTCCTACAATGAGCAGTTCTTC | CASSLWRDRGRKGSYNEQFF
TRBD1 | many | TRBJ2-7 | TRBV11-2 | TGTGCCAGCAGCTCGGTACAGGGGGCGAACGAGCAGTACTTC | CASSSVQGANEQYF
TRBD1 | - | TRBJ1-5 | TRBV4-2 | TGTGCCAGCAGCCAAGTACTCGGGACAGGAGTCGGTCAGCCCCAGCATTTT | CASSQVLGTGVGQPQHF
- | many | TRBJ2-5 | TRBV7-9 | TGTGCCAGCAGCTTAGCGGAGGGGGAAGAGACCCAGTACTTC | CASSLAEGEETQYF
TRBD1 | many | TRBJ1-1 | TRBV5-4 | TGTGCCAGCAACCGGCAGGGGGCGAACACTGAAGCTTTCTTT | CASNRQGANTEAFF
- | many | TRBJ2-1 | TRBV6-2/TRBV6-3 | TGTGCCAGCAGTTACGAAGTCTCGGGGTACAATGAGCAGTTCTTC | CASSYEVSGYNEQFF
- | many | TRBJ1-5 | TRBV10-2 | TGCGCCAGCAGTGAGGGACAGAGGAATCAGCCCCAGCATTTT | CASSEGQRNQPQHF
TRBD2 | - | TRBJ2-1 | TRBV6-6 | TGTGCCAGCAGCTCGACTAGCGGGAGGGCTGGGAACAATGAGCAGTTCTTC | CASSSTSGRAGNNEQFF
TRBD1 | many | TRBJ1-5 | TRBV6-1 | TGTGCCAGCGGAGGAGGGACAGGGCGGCATCAGCCCCAGCATTTT | CASGGGTGRHQPQHF
TRBD1 | many | TRBJ1-2 | TRBV7-2 | TGTGCCAGCAGCTTTGACAGGGTGAGGGGCTACACCTTC | CASSFDRVRGYTF
TRBD2 | many | TRBJ2-7 | TRBV7-6 | TGTGCCAGCAGCTTAGCTAGCGGGACCTCCTACGAGCAGTACTTC | CASSLASGTSYEQYF
TRBD2 | - | TRBJ2-7 | TRBV29-1 | TGCAGCGTTATAGCGGGAGTGGGCTACGAGCAGTACTTC | CSVIAGVGYEQYF
- | many | TRBJ2-1 | TRBV28 | TGTGCCAGCAGTTTAATGGTCAGGGTGGGGAATGAGCAGTTCTTC | CASSLMVRVGNEQFF
- | - | TRBJ2-1 | TRBV19 | TGTGCCAGTAGTATATACAGGCAGCAGTTCTTC | CASSIYRQQFF
- | - | TRBJ2-7 | TRBV19 | TGTGCCAGTACCCCAAGTCCGGGGTCCTACGAGCAGTACTTC | CASTPSPGSYEQYF
TRBD1 | few | TRBJ2-7 | TRBV7-9 | TGTGCCAGCAGTCAACAGGGGAATCAGTACGAGCAGTACTTC | CASSQQGNQYEQYF
- | many | TRBJ1-5 | TRBV12-3/TRBV12-4 | TGTGCCAGCTCGCCCAGGGGCACTCAGCCCCAGCATTTT | CASSPRGTQPQHF
TRBD1 | many | TRBJ1-1 | TRBV28 | TGTGCCAGCAGTTTATCCGGGACAGGGGAAGAAGGAGCTTTCTTT | CASSLSGTGEEGAFF
TRBD2 | many | TRBJ2-4 | TRBV28 | TGTGCCAGCAGTCCACAAATAAAGGGACTAAGAAACATTCAGTACTTC | CASSPQIKGLRNIQYF
- | many | TRBJ1-3 | TRBV12-3/TRBV12-4 | TGTGCCAGCAGTTTAGCGGGTGATGGACCGCTTTACCTATATTTT | CASSLAGDGPLYLYF
TRBD2 | many | TRBJ2-1 | TRBV24-1 | TGTGCCACCAGTGAGCCGACTAGCGGCTCCTACAATGAGCAGTTCTTC | CATSEPTSGSYNEQFF
- | - | TRBJ2-2 | TRBV9 | TGTGCCAGCAGCGTAGCGGGAGCCCCCACCGGGGAGCTGTTTTTT | CASSVAGAPTGELFF
TRBD1 | many | TRBJ1-1 | TRBV28 | TGTGCCAGCAGGACGGGACAGCCAAACACTGAAGCTTTCTTT | CASRTGQPNTEAFF
- | many | TRBJ2-2 | TRBV7-6 | TGTGCCAGCAGCTTAGGAGGCTGGACCCACACCGGGGAGCTGTTTTTT | CASSLGGWTHTGELFF
TRBD1 | many | TRBJ1-2 | TRBV9 | TGTGCCATCGGGACAGGGTCGCTGGGAGGCTACACCTTC | CAIGTGSLGGYTF
- | few | TRBJ2-7 | TRBV14 | TGTGCCAGCAGCCAAGATTCTCGGGGGACCTACGAGCAGTACTTC | CASSQDSRGTYEQYF
- | many | TRBJ1-1 | TRBV7-2 | TGTGCCAGCAGCCCGGATTGGGGTTGGAACACTGAAGCTTTCTTT | CASSPDWGWNTEAFF
TRBD1 | many | TRBJ2-2 | TRBV5-5 | TGTGCCAGCAGGAAACCGGGACAGGGGGCCGGGGAGCTGTTTTTT | CASRKPGQGAGELFF
- | many | TRBJ1-1 | TRBV7-3 | TGTGCCAGCAGCTTAAAGGAGGGAACTGAAGCTTTCTTT | CASSLKEGTEAFF